The clone carrying this T cell receptor (beta chain) has more than one count but fewer than ten. What it binds is unknown. The sample belongs to a study of response to subunit inactivated influenza vaccine. Study-level results: It was suggested by the authors that few new T cells are recruited by each seasonal influenza vaccination.

TCRdb fed the RT-PCR reads into MiXCR, producing one record per CDR3 protein. The data hold about 520,000 distinct CDR3 sequences, with more than 7% observed a single time. CDR3 size: 13 residues. V lost 6 bases and J 6 bases, leaving 17 bases between the germline ends. The germline gives CDR1 DFQATT, CDR2 SNEGSKA (reference sequence). This sequence originates from a man in his fifties or sixties who received an inactivated influenza vaccine. The sample was PBMCs from blood, taken less than 30 months after vaccination. J is TRBJ1-1 and V is TRBV20-1; tentative D call: TRBD1 (5 bases). The CDR3 nucleotides read TGCAGTGCCCGGGCAGGGAATCGGGCTGAAGCTTTCTTT. Translating gives CSARAGNRAEAFF.